This TCR beta chain originates from a study of cytomegalovirus exposure and HLA in healthy donors. 13 Jbeta primers and 60 Vbeta primers were used for the PCR. In the original processing: A follow-up analysis tallied tens of millions of unique TCR beta chains, about 11 million shared. Data came from immunoSEQ multiplex PCR; TCRdb stores just in-frame clones and leaves some out. V and J calls and clone size are as listed in that table; D and trimming were resolved from the DNA. The profile covers almost 200,000 clones, with 75% to 85% appearing a single time and about 0.36% taken by the ten largest. This CDR3 is 13 amino acids long. The V gene's germline CDR1 is ENHRY and CDR2 SYGVKD. V was trimmed by 4 bases and J by 4 bases, leaving 10 bases between them. Study results and caveats: In a later analysis, CMV-associated beta chains were mostly HLA-associated, it appeared. A later analysis reportedly found fewer N-insertions in an Asian-associated ancestry cluster than the roughly 670-donor mean. A few CMV-associated chains proved CMV antigen-specific in vitro.

Notes on this clone: No antigen is known for it. Additional DNA sequences in this sample encode the identical CDR3.

The J gene is TRBJ2-5, the V gene TRBV10-3, with a possible D match to TRBD2 (5 bases). Specimen: PBMCs. The source of this sequence is a male donor in good health and CMV-seropositive. The CDR3 DNA sequence: TGTGCCATCAGTGGGACCGGAGGAGAGACCCAGTACTTC. Protein sequence: CAISGTGGETQYF.